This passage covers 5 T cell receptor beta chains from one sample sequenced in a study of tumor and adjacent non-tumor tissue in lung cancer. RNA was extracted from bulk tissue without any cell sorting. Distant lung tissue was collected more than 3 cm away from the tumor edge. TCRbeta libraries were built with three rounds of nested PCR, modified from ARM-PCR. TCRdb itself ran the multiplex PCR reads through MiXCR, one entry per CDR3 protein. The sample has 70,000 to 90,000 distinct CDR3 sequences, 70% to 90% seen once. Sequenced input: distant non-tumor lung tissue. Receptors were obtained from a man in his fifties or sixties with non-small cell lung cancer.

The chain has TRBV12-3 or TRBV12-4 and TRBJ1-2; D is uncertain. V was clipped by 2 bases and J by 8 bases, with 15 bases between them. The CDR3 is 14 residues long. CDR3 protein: CASSLCFGSSGYTF. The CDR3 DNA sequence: TGTGCCAGCAGTTTATGCTTCGGGAGTAGCGGCTACACCTTC.

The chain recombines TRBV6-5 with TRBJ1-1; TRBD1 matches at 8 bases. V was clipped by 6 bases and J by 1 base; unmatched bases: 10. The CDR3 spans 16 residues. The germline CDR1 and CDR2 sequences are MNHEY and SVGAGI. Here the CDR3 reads CASSYRGTWRNTEAFF. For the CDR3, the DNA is TGTGCCAGCAGCTACAGGGGGACATGGCGGAACACTGAAGCTTTCTTT.

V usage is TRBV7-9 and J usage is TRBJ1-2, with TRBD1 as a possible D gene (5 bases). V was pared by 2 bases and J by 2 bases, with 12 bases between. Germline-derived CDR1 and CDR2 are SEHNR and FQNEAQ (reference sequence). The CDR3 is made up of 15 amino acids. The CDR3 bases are TGTGCCAGCAGCTTATGCCCGGGGCTCAACTATGGCTACACCTTC. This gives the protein CASSLCPGLNYGYTF. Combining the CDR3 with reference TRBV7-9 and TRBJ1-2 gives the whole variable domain DTGVSQNPRHKITKRGQNVTFRCDPISEHNRLYWYRQTLGQGPEFLTYFQNEAQLEKSRLLSDRFSAERPKGSFSTLEIQRTEQGDSAMYLCASSLCPGLNYGYTFGSGTRLTVV.

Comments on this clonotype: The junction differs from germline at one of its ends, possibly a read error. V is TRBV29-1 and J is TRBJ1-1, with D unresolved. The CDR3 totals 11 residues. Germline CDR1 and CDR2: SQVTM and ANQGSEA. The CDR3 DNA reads TGCGGCGTTGTCAGGAACACTGAAGCTTTCTTT. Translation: CGVVRNTEAFF.

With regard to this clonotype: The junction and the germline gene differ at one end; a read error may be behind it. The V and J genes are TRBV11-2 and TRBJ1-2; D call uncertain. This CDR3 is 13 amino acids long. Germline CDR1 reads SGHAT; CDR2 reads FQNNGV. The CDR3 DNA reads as TGCGCCAGCAGCTCCTTACTGATGGGAGGCTACATCTTC. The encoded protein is CASSSLLMGGYIF.